A single sample is the source of the 17 T cell receptor beta chains below, sequenced in a study of shared clonotypes between healthy human individuals. The data were produced by immunoSEQ multiplex PCR, yet TCRdb's version contains in-frame clones alone and is incomplete. The data show 600,000 to 750,000 clones, 80% to 95% seen once. Sequenced input: memory CD8+ T cells from PBMCs. The subset here: CD45RO+ cells pooled with CCR7-negative TemRA cells. The receptors were gathered from a man between 18 and 29 years old in good health. Some clones in this sample may be carry-over from other donors' samples.

A remark on this clone: A much larger clone differs by one base, so this may be a read error. Distinct nucleotide sequences in the sample also encode this CDR3. The V gene is TRBV27, the J gene TRBJ1-1, with a weak D call TRBD1 (6 bases). Germline V gene lookup returns CDR1 MNHEY and CDR2 SMNVEV (reference sequence). The CDR3 length is 13 residues. V was shortened by 5 bases and J by 1 base, with 8 bases between the two germline ends. The CDR3 sequence: CASSLTGNTEAFF. The CDR3 DNA reads as TGTGCCAGCAGTCTGACAGGGAACACTGAAGCTTTCTTT.

The chain links TRBV9 to TRBJ2-7, with a possible D match to TRBD1 (5 bases). The ends were cut back, 4 bases at V and 6 bases at J, with 11 bases in the middle. The CDR3 has 12 residues. The germline V gene encodes CDR1 SGDLS and CDR2 YYNGEE. CDR3 sequence: CASSPQGLEQYF. For the CDR3, the DNA is TGTGCCAGCAGCCCCCAGGGCCTCGAGCAGTACTTC.

V usage is TRBV9 and J usage is TRBJ2-3, with 10 bases that match TRBD1. CDR1 and CDR2 from the germline V gene are SGDLS and YYNGEE. With V trimmed by 4 bases and J by 4 bases, 9 bases remained unmatched. The CDR3 extends over 16 amino acids. This CDR3 is CASSPPTGQGADTQYF. As DNA, the CDR3 is TGTGCCAGCAGCCCACCCACTGGACAGGGGGCAGATACGCAGTATTTT. Full variable domain (missing parts from reference TRBV9 and TRBJ2-3): DSGVTQTPKHLITATGQRVTLRCSPRSGDLSVYWYQQSLDQGLQFLIQYYNGEERAKGNILERFSAQQFPDLHSELNLSSLELGDSALYFCASSPPTGQGADTQYFGPGTRLTVL.

V and J are TRBV6-5 and TRBJ2-7; D gene uncertain. Germline lookup yields CDR1 MNHEY and CDR2 SVGAGI. The CDR3 is made up of 13 amino acids. V was clipped by 4 bases and J by 2 bases, with 9 bases between them. CDR3 in amino acids: CASSSGPTYEQYF. The CDR3 DNA is TGTGCCAGCAGTTCAGGACCTACCTACGAGCAGTACTTC.

Only a few counts were recorded for this clone. The chain recombines TRBV9 with TRBJ2-1; D is possibly TRBD2 (6 bases). The CDR3 consists of 13 residues. Germline CDR1 and CDR2: SGDLS and YYNGEE. Trimming left V 2 bases short and J 6 bases short, with 9 bases between. CDR3: CASSVGTPNEQFF. The CDR3 DNA is TGTGCCAGCAGCGTCGGGACTCCCAATGAGCAGTTCTTC.

The rearrangement joins TRBV7-9 to TRBJ2-3; a weak D match, TRBD1 (5 bases). The length of the CDR3 is 12 residues. Per the germline V gene, CDR1 is SEHNR and CDR2 is FQNEAQ (reference sequence). Trimming took off 5 bases at V and 6 bases at J, with 9 bases between the two ends. CDR3 region: CASSPRVDTQYF. The CDR3 DNA is TGTGCCAGCAGCCCCAGGGTGGATACGCAGTATTTT.

The chain carries TRBV11-2 and TRBJ1-2; 7 positions match TRBD1. The J segment lost 4 bases and the V segment lost 4 bases, leaving 3 bases of the junction unmatched. The germline gives CDR1 SGHAT, CDR2 FQNNGV. The CDR3 is 13 amino acids. CDR3 region: CASSSRDSYGYTF. For the CDR3, the DNA is TGTGCCAGCAGCTCCCGGGACAGCTATGGCTACACCTTC.

The chain has TRBV9 and TRBJ2-7, with D tentatively TRBD1 or TRBD2 (5 bases each). V lost 3 bases and J 2 bases, leaving 12 bases between the germline ends. The CDR3 consists of 14 residues. Germline loops: CDR1 SGDLS, CDR2 YYNGEE. Here the CDR3 DNA reads TGTGCCAGCAGCGCGGGACGGATGGCCTACGAGCAGTACTTC. Translation gives CASSAGRMAYEQYF.

This sequence joins TRBV13 and TRBJ2-5; 14 positions agree with TRBD2. CDR1 and CDR2 from the germline V gene are PRHDT and FYEKMQ (reference sequence). The junction had 1 base not matched to a gene; V was cut back by 2 bases and J by 2 bases. The CDR3 extends over 16 amino acids. The CDR3 sequence: CASSLRLAGGQETQYF. The DNA for the CDR3 is TGTGCCAGCAGCTTAAGACTAGCGGGAGGGCAAGAGACCCAGTACTTC.

This clone was seen a handful of times. Other DNA sequences in the same sample also yield this CDR3. The chain couples TRBV7-9 to TRBJ2-2; no clear D gene. Trimming removed 1 base at V and 6 bases at J, with 3 bases between. CDR3 length equals 12 residues. Germline V gene data show CDR1 as SEHNR and CDR2 as FQNEAQ (reference sequence). CDR3 region: CASSLVPGELFF. The DNA of the CDR3 is TGTGCCAGCAGCTTAGTACCCGGGGAGCTGTTTTTT. Looking up the rest from reference TRBV7-9 and TRBJ2-2 gives the full variable domain: DTGVSQNPRHKITKRGQNVTFRCDPISEHNRLYWYRQTLGQGPEFLTYFQNEAQLEKSRLLSDRFSAERPKGSFSTLEIQRTEQGDSAMYLCASSLVPGELFFGEGSRLTVL.

The chain links TRBV28 to TRBJ2-1; TRBD2 agrees at 10 bases. Germline CDR1 is MDHEN and CDR2 is SYDVKM. V shed 7 bases and J 7 bases; nucleotides not matched to a gene: 10. The CDR3 spans 15 residues. The CDR3 here is CASTVSGRAGNEQFF. The CDR3, as DNA: TGTGCCAGCACCGTCAGCGGGAGGGCGGGTAATGAGCAGTTCTTC.

J is TRBJ2-7 and V is TRBV18; TRBD1 aligns across 9 bases. This CDR3 has 14 amino acids. V shed 2 bases and J 5 bases; nucleotides not matched to a gene: 4. Germline CDR1 reads KGHSH; CDR2 reads LQKENI. CDR3 region: CASSPWDRVHEQYF. The CDR3 DNA follows: TGTGCCAGCTCACCATGGGACAGGGTACACGAGCAGTACTTC.

This sequence joins TRBV9 and TRBJ2-1; the match to TRBD2 covers 7 bases. Per the germline V gene, CDR1 is SGDLS and CDR2 is YYNGEE. The trim removed 3 bases at V and 6 bases at J, leaving 9 bases unmatched. The CDR3 is 15 amino acids. This CDR3 reads CASSEAQTGGNEQFF. The CDR3 bases are TGTGCCAGCAGCGAGGCCCAGACGGGGGGCAATGAGCAGTTCTTC. The whole variable domain, remainder taken from reference TRBV9 and TRBJ2-1, is DSGVTQTPKHLITATGQRVTLRCSPRSGDLSVYWYQQSLDQGLQFLIQYYNGEERAKGNILERFSAQQFPDLHSELNLSSLELGDSALYFCASSEAQTGGNEQFFGPGTRLTVL.

The chain combines TRBV7-8 with TRBJ1-1; unclear D gene. Germline CDR1 reads SGHVS; CDR2 reads FQNEAQ. The CDR3 is 14 residues long. The V end lost 7 bases, the J end lost 1 base, and 13 bases lay between the germline ends. The DNA for the CDR3 is TGTGCCAGCACCCTAGGAGAGAGGAACACTGAAGCTTTCTTT. As protein: CASTLGERNTEAFF.

The chain uses TRBV4-1 and TRBJ2-7; D is ambiguous. The ends were cut back, 3 bases at V and 3 bases at J, with 15 bases in the middle. The CDR3 spans 15 residues. The germline V gene encodes CDR1 MGHRA and CDR2 YSYEKL. The DNA for the CDR3 is TGCGCCAGCAGCCATCTTTCGGCTTTAGTCTACGAGCAGTACTTC. This sequence encodes CASSHLSALVYEQYF.

The rearrangement uses TRBV14 and TRBJ2-1, with 12 bases that match TRBD2. Germline V gene data show CDR1 as SGHDN and CDR2 as FVKESK. This CDR3 spans 16 amino acids. V lost 4 bases and J lost 2; bases outside the gene matches: 3. CDR3 nucleotides: TGTGCCAGCAGCCTCCGACTAGCGGGGGCCTACAATGAGCAGTTCTTC. Its translation: CASSLRLAGAYNEQFF.

This chain joins TRBV27 and TRBJ2-1, with 7 nucleotides matching TRBD2. Germline CDR1 reads MNHEY; CDR2 reads SMNVEV (reference sequence). CDR3 length: 15 residues. Trimming took 7 bases from V and 7 from J; bases not matched to a gene: 13. CDR3 in DNA: TGTGCCAGCACCTGGGGTGGCGGGAGCGGGAATGAGCAGTTCTTC. This gives the protein CASTWGGGSGNEQFF.